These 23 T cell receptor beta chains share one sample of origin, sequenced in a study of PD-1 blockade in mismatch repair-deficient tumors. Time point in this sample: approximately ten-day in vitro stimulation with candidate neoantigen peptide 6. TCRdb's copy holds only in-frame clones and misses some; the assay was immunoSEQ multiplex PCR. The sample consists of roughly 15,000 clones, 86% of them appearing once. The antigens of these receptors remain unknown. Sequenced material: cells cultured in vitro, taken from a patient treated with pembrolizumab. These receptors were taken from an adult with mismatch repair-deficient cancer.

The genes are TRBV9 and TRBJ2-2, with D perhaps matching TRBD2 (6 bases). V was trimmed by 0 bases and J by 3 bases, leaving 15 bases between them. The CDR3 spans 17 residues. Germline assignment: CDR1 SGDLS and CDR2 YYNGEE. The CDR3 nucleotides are TGTGCCAGCAGCGTAGGGCTCGGCGGGACTTACACCGGGGAGCTGTTTTTT. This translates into CASSVGLGGTYTGELFF.

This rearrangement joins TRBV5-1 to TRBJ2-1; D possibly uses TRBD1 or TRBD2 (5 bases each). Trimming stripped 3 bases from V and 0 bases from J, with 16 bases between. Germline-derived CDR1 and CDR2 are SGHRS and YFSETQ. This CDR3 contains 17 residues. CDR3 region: CASSSDGGQGSYNEQFF. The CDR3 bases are TGCGCCAGCAGCTCCGACGGAGGTCAGGGCTCCTACAATGAGCAGTTCTTC.

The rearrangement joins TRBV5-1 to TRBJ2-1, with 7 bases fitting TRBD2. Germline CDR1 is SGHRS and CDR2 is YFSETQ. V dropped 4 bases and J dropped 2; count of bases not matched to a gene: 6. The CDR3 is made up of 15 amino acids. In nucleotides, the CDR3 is TGCGCCAGCAGCCGCGGGAGTCACACCTACAATGAGCAGTTCTTC. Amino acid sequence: CASSRGSHTYNEQFF. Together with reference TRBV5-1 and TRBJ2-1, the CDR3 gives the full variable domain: KAGVTQTPRYLIKTRGQQVTLSCSPISGHRSVSWYQQTPGQGLQFLFEYFSETQRNKGNFPGRFSGRQFSNSRSEMNVSTLELGDSALYLCASSRGSHTYNEQFFGPGTRLTVL.

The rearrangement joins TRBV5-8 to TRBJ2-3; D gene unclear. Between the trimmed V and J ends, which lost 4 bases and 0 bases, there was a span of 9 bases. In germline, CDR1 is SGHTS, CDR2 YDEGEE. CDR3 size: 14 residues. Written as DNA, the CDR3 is TGTGCCAGCAGCCCCCTAGTCAGCACAGATACGCAGTATTTT. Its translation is CASSPLVSTDTQYF.

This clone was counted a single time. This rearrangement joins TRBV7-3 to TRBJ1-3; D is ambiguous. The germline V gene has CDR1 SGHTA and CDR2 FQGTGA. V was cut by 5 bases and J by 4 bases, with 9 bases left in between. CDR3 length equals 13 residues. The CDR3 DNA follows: TGTGCCAGCAGCCTAAACGGAGGAAACACCATATATTTT. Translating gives CASSLNGGNTIYF.

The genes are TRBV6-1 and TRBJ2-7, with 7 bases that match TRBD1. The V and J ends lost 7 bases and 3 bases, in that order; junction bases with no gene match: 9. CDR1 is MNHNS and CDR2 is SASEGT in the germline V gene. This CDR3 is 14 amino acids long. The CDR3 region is CASTLQGIIYEQYF. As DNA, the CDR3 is TGTGCCAGCACCCTACAGGGGATTATCTACGAGCAGTACTTC.

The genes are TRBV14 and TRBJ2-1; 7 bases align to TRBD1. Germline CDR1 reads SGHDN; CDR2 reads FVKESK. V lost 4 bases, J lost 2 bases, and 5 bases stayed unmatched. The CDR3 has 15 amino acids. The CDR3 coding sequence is TGTGCCAGCAGCCCCCGGACAGGCCCCTACAATGAGCAGTTCTTC. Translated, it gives CASSPRTGPYNEQFF.

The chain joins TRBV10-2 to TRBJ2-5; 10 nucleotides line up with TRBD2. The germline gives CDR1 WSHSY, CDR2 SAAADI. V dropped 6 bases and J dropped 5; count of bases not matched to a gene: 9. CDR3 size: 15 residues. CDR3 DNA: TGCGCCAGCAGCCCAGCGGGAGGGCCGGGGGAGACCCAGTACTTC. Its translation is CASSPAGGPGETQYF.

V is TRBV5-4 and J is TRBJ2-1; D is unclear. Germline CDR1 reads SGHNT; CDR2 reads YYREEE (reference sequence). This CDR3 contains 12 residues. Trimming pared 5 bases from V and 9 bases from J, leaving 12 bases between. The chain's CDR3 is CASSFGSIEQFF. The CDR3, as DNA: TGTGCCAGCAGTTTCGGTAGTATTGAGCAGTTCTTC. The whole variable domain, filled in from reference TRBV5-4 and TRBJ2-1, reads ETGVTQSPTHLIKTRGQQVTLRCSSQSGHNTVSWYQQALGQGPQFIFQYYREEENGRGNFPPRFSGLQFPNYSSELNVNALELDDSALYLCASSFGSIEQFFGPGTRLTVL.

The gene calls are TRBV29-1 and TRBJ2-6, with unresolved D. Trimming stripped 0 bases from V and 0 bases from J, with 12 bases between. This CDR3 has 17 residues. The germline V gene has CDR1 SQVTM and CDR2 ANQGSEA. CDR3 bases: TGCAGCGTTGAAGACCTGGAACAACCCTCTGGGGCCAACGTCCTGACTTTC. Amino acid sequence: CSVEDLEQPSGANVLTF.

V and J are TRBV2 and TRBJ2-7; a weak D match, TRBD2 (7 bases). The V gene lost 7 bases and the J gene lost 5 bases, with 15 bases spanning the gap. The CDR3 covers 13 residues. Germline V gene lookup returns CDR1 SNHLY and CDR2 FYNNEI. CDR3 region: CASTFWGGHEQYF. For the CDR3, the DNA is TGTGCCAGCACCTTCTGGGGGGGCCACGAGCAGTACTTC.

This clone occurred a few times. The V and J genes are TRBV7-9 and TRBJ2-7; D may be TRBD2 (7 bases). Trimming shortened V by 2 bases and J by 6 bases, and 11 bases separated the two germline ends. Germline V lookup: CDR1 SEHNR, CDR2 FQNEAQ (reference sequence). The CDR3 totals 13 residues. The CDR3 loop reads CASSLPGEGEQYF. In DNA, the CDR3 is TGTGCCAGCAGCTTACCAGGGGAGGGCGAGCAGTACTTC.

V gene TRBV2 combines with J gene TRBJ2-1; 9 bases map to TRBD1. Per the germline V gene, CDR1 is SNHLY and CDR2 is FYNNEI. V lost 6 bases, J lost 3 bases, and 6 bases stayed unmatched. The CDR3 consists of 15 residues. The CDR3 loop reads CASRMGQGGYNEQFF. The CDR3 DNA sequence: TGTGCCAGCAGAATGGGACAGGGTGGCTACAATGAGCAGTTCTTC.

The CDR3 DNA follows: TGTGCCAGCAGCCCCGTCGACAGATACTATGGCTACACCTTC. Encoded protein: CASSPVDRYYGYTF. The V and J genes are TRBV28 and TRBJ1-2; D may be TRBD1 (5 bases). The V end was cut by 6 bases, the J end by 3 bases, with 14 bases between. The V gene's germline CDR1 is MDHEN and CDR2 SYDVKM. The length of the CDR3 is 14 residues.

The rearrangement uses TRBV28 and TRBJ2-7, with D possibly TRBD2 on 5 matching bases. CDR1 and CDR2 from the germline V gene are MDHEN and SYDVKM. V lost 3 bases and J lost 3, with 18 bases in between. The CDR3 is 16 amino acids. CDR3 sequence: CASSFGSGEGIYEQYF. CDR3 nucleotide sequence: TGTGCCAGCAGTTTTGGGTCGGGTGAGGGTATCTACGAGCAGTACTTC. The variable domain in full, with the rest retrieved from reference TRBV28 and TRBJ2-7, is DVKVTQSSRYLVKRTGEKVFLECVQDMDHENMFWYRQDPGLGLRLIYFSYDVKMKEKGDIPEGYSVSREKKERFSLILESASTNQTSMYLCASSFGSGEGIYEQYFGPGTRLTVT.

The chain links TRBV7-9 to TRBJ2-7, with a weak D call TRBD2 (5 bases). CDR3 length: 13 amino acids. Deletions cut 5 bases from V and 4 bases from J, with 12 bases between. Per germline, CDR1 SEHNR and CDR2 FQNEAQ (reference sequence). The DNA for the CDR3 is TGTGCCAGCAGCCGACGGGGATCATACGAGCAGTACTTC. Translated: CASSRRGSYEQYF.

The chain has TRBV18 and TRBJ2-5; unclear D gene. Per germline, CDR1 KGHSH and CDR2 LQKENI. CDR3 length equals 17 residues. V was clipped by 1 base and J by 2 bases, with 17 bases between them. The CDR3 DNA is TGTGCCAGCTCACCACAACGGGTCGCAGGTCGGCAAGAGACCCAGTACTTC. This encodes CASSPQRVAGRQETQYF.

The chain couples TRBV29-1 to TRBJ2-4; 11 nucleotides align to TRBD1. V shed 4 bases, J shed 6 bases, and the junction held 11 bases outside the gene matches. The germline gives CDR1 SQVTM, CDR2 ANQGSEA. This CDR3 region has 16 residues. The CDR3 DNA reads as TGCAGCGTTGCCGGCCGGACAGGGGGCGCGGGAAACATTCAGTACTTC. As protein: CSVAGRTGGAGNIQYF.

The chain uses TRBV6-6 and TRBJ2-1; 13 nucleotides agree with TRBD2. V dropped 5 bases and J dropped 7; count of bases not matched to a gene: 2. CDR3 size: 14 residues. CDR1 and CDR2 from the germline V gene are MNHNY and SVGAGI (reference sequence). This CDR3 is CASSGTSGNNEQFF. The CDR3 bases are TGTGCCAGCAGTGGGACTAGCGGGAATAATGAGCAGTTCTTC.

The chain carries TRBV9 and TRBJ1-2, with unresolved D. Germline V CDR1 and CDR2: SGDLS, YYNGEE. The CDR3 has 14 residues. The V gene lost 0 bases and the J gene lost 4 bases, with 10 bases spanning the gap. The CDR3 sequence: CASSVGFGGYGYTF. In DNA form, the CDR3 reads TGTGCCAGCAGCGTAGGATTTGGTGGCTATGGCTACACCTTC.

CDR3 sequence (DNA): TGTGCCAGCAGCTTGGCGAGACTAGCGGGAGGGCCGGGGGATACGCAGTATTTT. Translated, it gives CASSLARLAGGPGDTQYF. This sequence joins TRBV5-5 and TRBJ2-3; 14 nucleotides agree with TRBD2. The CDR3 has 18 residues. Losses at the gene ends were 0 bases for V and 6 bases for J; bases not matched to a gene: 9. CDR1 SGHKS and CDR2 YYEKEE come from the germline V gene (reference sequence).

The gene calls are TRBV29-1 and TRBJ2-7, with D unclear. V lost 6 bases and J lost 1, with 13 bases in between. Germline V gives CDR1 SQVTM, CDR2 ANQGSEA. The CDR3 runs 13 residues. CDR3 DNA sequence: TGCAGCGTCCGGCTAGATCCGTCCTACGAGCAGTACTTC. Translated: CSVRLDPSYEQYF.

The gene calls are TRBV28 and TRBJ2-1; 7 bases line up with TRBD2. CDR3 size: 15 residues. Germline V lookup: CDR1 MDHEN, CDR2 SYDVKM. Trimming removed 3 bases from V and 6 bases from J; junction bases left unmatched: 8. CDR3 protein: CASSFDQRESNEQFF. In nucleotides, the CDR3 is TGTGCCAGCAGTTTCGACCAGCGGGAAAGCAATGAGCAGTTCTTC.